The sequence of this TCR beta chain was determined in a study of neurological immune-mediated disorders. Study-level background: Of 34 multiple sclerosis patients, about 31 were relapsing-remitting and 3 secondary progressive.

TCRdb re-called the 5' RACE reads through MiXCR, storing one row per CDR3 protein. Counted here are 95,000 to 150,000 distinct CDR3 sequences, roughly 3.2% occurring once; the ten biggest clones make up roughly 1.3%. This clonotype was detected ten times or more. Germline CDR1 SQVTM, CDR2 ANQGSEA. Germline trimming cut 7 bases from V and 5 bases from J; bases unmatched to any gene: 7. The CDR3 totals 13 residues. Sequencing used PBMCs. The sequence came from a woman aged 25 to 39 with multiple sclerosis. V usage is TRBV29-1 and J usage is TRBJ1-4, with TRBD1 matching 7 bases. As DNA, the CDR3 is TGCAGCGGCTCAATGACAGGGAATGAAAAACTGTTTTTT. Amino acid sequence: CSGSMTGNEKLFF.